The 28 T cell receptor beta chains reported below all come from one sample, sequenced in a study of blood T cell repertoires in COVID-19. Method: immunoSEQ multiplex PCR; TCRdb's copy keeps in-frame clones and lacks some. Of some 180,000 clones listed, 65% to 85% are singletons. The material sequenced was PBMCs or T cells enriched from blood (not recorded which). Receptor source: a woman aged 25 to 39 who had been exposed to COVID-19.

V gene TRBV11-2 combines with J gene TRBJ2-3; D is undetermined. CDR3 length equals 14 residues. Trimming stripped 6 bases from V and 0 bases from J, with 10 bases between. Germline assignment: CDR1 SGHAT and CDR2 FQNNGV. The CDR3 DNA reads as TGTGCCAGCAGGCCGGGTACTAGCACAGATACGCAGTATTTT. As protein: CASRPGTSTDTQYF.

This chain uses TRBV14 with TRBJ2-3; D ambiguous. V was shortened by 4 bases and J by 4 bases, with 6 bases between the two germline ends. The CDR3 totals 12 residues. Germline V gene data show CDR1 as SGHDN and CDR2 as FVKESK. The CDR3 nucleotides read TGTGCCAGCAGCCGGCTCGCAGATACGCAGTATTTT. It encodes CASSRLADTQYF. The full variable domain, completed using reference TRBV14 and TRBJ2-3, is EAGVTQFPSHSVIEKGQTVTLRCDPISGHDNLYWYRRVMGKEIKFLLHFVKESKQDESGMPNNRFLAERTGGTYSTLKVQPAELEDSGVYFCASSRLADTQYFGPGTRLTVL.

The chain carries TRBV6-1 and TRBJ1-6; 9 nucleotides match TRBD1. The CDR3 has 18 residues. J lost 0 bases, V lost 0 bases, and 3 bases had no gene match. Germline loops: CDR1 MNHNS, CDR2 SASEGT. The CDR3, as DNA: TGTGCCAGCAGTGAAGCGGGGACAGGGTACTCCTATAATTCACCCCTCCACTTT. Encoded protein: CASSEAGTGYSYNSPLHF.

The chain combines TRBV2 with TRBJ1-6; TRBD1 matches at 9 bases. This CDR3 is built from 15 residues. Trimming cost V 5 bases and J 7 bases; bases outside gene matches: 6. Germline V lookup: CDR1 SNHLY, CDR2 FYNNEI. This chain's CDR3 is CASSLRTGENSPLHF. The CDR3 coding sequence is TGTGCCAGCAGTTTAAGGACAGGGGAAAATTCACCCCTCCACTTT.

The DNA of the CDR3 is TGTGCCACCAAGGCGCGTCGATGGAGATCGGCGGCGTATGGCTACACCTTC. Translated: CATKARRWRSAAYGYTF. The J gene is TRBJ1-2, the V gene TRBV21-1. TRBV21-1 is a listed pseudogene. The CDR3 is 17 amino acids.

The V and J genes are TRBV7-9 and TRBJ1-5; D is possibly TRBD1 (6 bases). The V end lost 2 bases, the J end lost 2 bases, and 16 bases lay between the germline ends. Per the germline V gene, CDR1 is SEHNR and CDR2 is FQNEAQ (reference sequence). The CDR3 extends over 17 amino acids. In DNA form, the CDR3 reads TGTGCCAGCAGCTTATTTGAGGGGGAGATTCGCAATCAGCCCCAGCATTTT. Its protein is CASSLFEGEIRNQPQHF.

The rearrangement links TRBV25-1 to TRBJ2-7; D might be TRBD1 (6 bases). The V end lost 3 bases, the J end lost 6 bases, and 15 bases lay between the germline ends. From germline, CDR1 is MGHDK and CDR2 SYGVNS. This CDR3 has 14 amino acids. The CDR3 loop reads CASSDYRDLSEQYF. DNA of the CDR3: TGTGCCAGCAGTGACTACAGGGATCTGAGCGAGCAGTACTTC.

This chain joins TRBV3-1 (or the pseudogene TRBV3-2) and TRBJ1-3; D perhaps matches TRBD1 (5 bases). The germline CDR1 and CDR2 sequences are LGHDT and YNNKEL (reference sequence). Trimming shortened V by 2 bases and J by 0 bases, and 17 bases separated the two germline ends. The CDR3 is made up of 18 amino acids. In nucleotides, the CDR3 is TGTGCCAGCAGCCAACGACCCGGGGGGGGGATCTCTGGAAACACCATATATTTT. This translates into CASSQRPGGGISGNTIYF.

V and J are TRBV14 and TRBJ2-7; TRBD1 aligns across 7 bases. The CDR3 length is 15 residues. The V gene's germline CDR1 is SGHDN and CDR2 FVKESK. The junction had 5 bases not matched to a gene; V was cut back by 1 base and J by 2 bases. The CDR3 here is CASSQGTGTAYEQYF. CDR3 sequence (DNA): TGTGCCAGCAGCCAAGGAACCGGGACAGCCTACGAGCAGTACTTC.

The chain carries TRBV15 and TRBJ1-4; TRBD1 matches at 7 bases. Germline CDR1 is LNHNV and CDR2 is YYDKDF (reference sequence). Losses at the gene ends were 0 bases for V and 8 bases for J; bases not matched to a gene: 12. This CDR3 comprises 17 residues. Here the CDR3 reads CATSRDRVRGREEKLFF. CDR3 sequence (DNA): TGTGCCACCAGCAGAGATAGGGTTAGGGGGCGCGAGGAAAAACTGTTTTTT.

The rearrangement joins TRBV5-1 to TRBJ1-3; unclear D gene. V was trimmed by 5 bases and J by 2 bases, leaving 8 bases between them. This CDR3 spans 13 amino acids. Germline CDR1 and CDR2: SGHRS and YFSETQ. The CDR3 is CASSPEAGNTIYF. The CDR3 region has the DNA TGCGCCAGCAGTCCAGAGGCTGGAAACACCATATATTTT.

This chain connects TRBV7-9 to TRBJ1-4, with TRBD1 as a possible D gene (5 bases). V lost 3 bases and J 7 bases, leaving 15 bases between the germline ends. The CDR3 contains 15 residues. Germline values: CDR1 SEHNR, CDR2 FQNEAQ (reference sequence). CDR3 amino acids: CASSFVGAAGEKLFF. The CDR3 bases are TGTGCCAGCAGCTTCGTTGGGGCAGCGGGTGAAAAACTGTTTTTT. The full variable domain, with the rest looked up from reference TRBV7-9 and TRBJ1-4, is DTGVSQNPRHKITKRGQNVTFRCDPISEHNRLYWYRQTLGQGPEFLTYFQNEAQLEKSRLLSDRFSAERPKGSFSTLEIQRTEQGDSAMYLCASSFVGAAGEKLFFGSGTQLSVL.

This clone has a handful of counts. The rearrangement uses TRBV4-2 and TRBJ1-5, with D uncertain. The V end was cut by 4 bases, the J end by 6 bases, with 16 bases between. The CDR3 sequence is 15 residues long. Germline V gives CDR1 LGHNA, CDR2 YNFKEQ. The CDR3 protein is CASSPEDPSIQPQHF. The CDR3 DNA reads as TGTGCCAGCAGCCCGGAGGACCCTTCAATTCAGCCCCAGCATTTT.

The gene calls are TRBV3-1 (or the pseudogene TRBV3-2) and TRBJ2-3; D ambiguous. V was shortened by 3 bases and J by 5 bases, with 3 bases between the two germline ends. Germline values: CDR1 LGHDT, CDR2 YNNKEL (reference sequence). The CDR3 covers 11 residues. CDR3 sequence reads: CASSHVDTQYF. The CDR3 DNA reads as TGTGCCAGCAGCCACGTAGATACGCAGTATTTT.

CDR3: CASRAEDRRLYGYTF. The DNA of the CDR3 is TGTGCCAGCAGGGCGGAGGACAGGAGGCTCTATGGCTACACCTTC. The chain employs TRBV9 and TRBJ1-2, with 7 bases that match TRBD1. The CDR3 contains 15 residues. The germline V gene encodes CDR1 SGDLS and CDR2 YYNGEE. V shed 5 bases, J shed 4 bases, and the junction held 11 bases outside the gene matches.

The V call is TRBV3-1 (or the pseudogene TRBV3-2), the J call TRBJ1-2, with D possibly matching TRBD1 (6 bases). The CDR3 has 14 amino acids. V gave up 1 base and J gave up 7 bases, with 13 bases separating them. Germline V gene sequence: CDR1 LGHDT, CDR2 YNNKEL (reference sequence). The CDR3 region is CASSQGSGAGGYTF. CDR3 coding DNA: TGTGCCAGCAGCCAAGGGTCAGGGGCTGGTGGCTACACCTTC.

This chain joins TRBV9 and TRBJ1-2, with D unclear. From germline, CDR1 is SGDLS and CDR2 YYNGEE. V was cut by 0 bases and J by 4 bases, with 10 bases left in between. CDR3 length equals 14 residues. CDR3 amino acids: CASSVGGLSYGYTF. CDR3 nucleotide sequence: TGTGCCAGCAGCGTAGGAGGTCTTAGCTATGGCTACACCTTC.

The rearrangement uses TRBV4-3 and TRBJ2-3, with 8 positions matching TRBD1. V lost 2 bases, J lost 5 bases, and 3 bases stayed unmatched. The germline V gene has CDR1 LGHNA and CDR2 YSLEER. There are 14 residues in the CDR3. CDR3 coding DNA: TGCGCCAGCAGCCAAAACAGGGGGGTAGATACGCAGTATTTT. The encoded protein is CASSQNRGVDTQYF.

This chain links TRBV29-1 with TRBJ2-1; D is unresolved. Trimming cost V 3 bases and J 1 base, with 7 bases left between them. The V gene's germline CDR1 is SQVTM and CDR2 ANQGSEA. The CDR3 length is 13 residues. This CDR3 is CSVEAESYNEQFF. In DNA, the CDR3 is TGCAGCGTTGAGGCGGAGTCCTACAATGAGCAGTTCTTC.

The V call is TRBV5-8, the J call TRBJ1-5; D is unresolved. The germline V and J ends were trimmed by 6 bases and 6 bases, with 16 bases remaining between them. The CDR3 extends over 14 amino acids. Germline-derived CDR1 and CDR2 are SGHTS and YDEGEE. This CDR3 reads CASTQWGGGQPQHF. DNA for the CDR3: TGTGCCAGCACCCAATGGGGAGGAGGTCAGCCCCAGCATTTT.

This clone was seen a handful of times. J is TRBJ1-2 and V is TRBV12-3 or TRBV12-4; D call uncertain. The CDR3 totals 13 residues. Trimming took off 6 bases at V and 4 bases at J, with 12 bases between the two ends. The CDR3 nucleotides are TGTGCCAGCAGCCCACGGGTTGGCTATGGCTACACCTTC. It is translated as CASSPRVGYGYTF.

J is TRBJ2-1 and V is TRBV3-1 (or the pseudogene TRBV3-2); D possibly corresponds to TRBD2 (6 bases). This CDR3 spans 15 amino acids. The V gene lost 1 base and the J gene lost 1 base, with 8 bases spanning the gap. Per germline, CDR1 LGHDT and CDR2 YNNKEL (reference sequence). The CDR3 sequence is CASSQVGGSYNEQFF. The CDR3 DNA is TGTGCCAGCAGCCAAGTGGGGGGATCCTACAATGAGCAGTTCTTC.

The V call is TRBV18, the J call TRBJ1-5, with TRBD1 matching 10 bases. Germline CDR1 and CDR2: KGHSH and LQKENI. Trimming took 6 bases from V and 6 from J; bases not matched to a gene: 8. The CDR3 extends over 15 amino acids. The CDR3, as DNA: TGTGCCAGCTCGGGCGCCGGGACAGGGGTTCAGCCCCAGCATTTT. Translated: CASSGAGTGVQPQHF.

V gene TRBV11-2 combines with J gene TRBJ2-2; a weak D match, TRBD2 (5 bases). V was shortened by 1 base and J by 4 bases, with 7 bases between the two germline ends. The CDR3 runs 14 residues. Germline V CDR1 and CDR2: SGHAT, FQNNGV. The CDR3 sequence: CASSLVGSTGELFF. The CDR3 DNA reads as TGTGCCAGCAGCTTAGTGGGGAGCACCGGGGAGCTGTTTTTT.

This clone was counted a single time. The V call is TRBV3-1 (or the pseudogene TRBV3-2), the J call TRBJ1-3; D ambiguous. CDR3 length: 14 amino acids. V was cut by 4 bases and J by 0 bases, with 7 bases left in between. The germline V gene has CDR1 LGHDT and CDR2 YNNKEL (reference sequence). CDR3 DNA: TGTGCCAGCAGCCCGCTGCGCTCTGGAAACACCATATATTTT. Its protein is CASSPLRSGNTIYF.

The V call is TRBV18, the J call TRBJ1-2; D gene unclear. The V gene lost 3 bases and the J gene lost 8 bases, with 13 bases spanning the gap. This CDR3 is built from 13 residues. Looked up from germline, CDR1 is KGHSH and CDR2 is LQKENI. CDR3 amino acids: CASSPKEIQGYTF. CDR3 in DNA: TGTGCCAGCTCACCGAAGGAGATTCAGGGCTACACCTTC.

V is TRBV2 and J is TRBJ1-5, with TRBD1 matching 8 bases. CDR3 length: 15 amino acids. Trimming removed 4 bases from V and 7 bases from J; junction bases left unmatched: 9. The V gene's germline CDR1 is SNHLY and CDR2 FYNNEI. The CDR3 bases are TGTGCCAGCAGTGCAGACAGGGGAAATAACCAGCCCCAGCATTTT. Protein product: CASSADRGNNQPQHF.

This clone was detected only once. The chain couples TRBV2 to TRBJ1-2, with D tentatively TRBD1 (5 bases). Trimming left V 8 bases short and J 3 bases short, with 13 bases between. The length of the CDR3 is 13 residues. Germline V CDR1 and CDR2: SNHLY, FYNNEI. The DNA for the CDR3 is TGTGCCAGCCTCAGGGAAGGTCACTATGGCTACACCTTC. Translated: CASLREGHYGYTF.